Listed below are T cell receptor beta chains from one sample, sequenced in a study of cytomegalovirus exposure and HLA in healthy donors. TCRdb's table, derived via immunoSEQ multiplex PCR, lists solely in-frame clones and lacks some. Here the sample spans around 200,000 clones, about 81% being singletons. Sequenced material: PBMCs. The receptors were sampled from a woman in her twenties or thirties in good health and CMV-seronegative. CDR3s include the opening cysteine and the closing phenylalanine or tryptophan. The D gene is left open where the match is weak. Clone sizes are given selectively: once, few, many, or a class where the clone is expanded.

D: .; V: TRBV25-1; size: .; J: TRBJ2-2; CDR3: CASLGWAPAGELFF; DNA: TGTGCCAGCCTGGGCTGGGCTCCGGCCGGGGAGCTGTTTTTT
D: .; V: TRBV4-1; size: .; J: TRBJ2-5; CDR3: CASSQSGLGQETQYF; DNA: TGCGCCAGCAGCCAATCCGGACTTGGACAAGAGACCCAGTACTTC
D: .; V: TRBV4-1; size: .; J: TRBJ2-7; CDR3: CASSQDGTSSYEQYF; DNA: TGCGCCAGCAGCCAAGATGGGACAAGCTCCTACGAGCAGTACTTC
D: TRBD1; V: TRBV25-1; size: .; J: TRBJ1-5; CDR3: CASSDGTGWQPQHF; DNA: TGTGCCAGCAGTGACGGGACAGGGTGGCAGCCCCAGCATTTT
D: TRBD2; V: TRBV27; size: .; J: TRBJ2-7; CDR3: CATREGLSEQYF; DNA: TGTGCCACCCGGGAGGGCCTCTCCGAGCAGTACTTC
D: .; V: TRBV6-6; size: .; J: TRBJ1-5; CDR3: CASSPTGLQPQHF; DNA: TGTGCCAGCAGTCCTACAGGGCTGCAGCCCCAGCATTTT
D: .; V: TRBV6-6; size: .; J: TRBJ2-7; CDR3: CASSYSRGYYEQYF; DNA: TGTGCCAGCAGTTACTCAAGGGGGTATTACGAGCAGTACTTC
D: .; V: TRBV11-2; size: .; J: TRBJ1-5; CDR3: CASSLGAEYQPQHF; DNA: TGTGCCAGCAGCTTAGGGGCAGAATATCAGCCCCAGCATTTT
D: TRBD2; V: TRBV5-6; size: .; J: TRBJ2-1; CDR3: CASSLAGGLNEQFF; DNA: TGTGCCAGCAGCTTAGCGGGGGGGCTGAATGAGCAGTTCTTC
D: .; V: TRBV19; size: .; J: TRBJ2-6; CDR3: CASGREGANVLTF; DNA: TGTGCCAGTGGCAGGGAAGGGGCCAACGTCCTGACTTTC
D: TRBD2; V: TRBV6-1; size: .; J: TRBJ2-7; CDR3: CASSESGGTIYEQYF; DNA: TGTGCCAGCAGTGAATCGGGGGGGACGATCTACGAGCAGTACTTC
D: .; V: TRBV7-2; size: .; J: TRBJ2-5; CDR3: CASSSRLAQETQYF; DNA: TGTGCCAGCAGCTCGCGGCTAGCGCAAGAGACCCAGTACTTC
D: .; V: TRBV6-5; size: .; J: TRBJ1-3; CDR3: CASSRSFSGNTIYF; DNA: TGTGCCAGCTCCAGGTCGTTCTCTGGAAACACCATATATTTT
D: TRBD1; V: TRBV5-1; size: few; J: TRBJ1-1; CDR3: CASSLDGQGNTEAFF; DNA: TGCGCCAGCAGCTTGGATGGACAGGGTAACACTGAAGCTTTCTTT
D: .; V: TRBV7-8; size: once; J: TRBJ1-3; CDR3: CASSLTEGQPSGNTIYF; DNA: TGTGCCAGCAGCCTTACCGAAGGACAGCCTTCTGGAAACACCATATATTTT
D: .; V: TRBV10-1; size: .; J: TRBJ2-7; CDR3: CASSKGGSYEQYF; DNA: TGCGCCAGCAGTAAAGGGGGCTCCTACGAGCAGTACTTC
D: .; V: TRBV9; size: .; J: TRBJ2-7; CDR3: CASSDTGLSYEQYF; DNA: TGTGCCAGCAGCGACACAGGGTTGAGCTACGAGCAGTACTTC
D: .; V: TRBV6-6; size: few; J: TRBJ1-1; CDR3: CASTLAKGGNTEAFF; DNA: TGTGCCAGCACCCTAGCAAAGGGTGGAAACACTGAAGCTTTCTTT
D: .; V: TRBV5-1; size: .; J: TRBJ2-7; CDR3: CASSLDWGGLSSYEQYF; DNA: TGCGCCAGCAGCTTGGATTGGGGGGGCCTGAGCTCCTACGAGCAGTACTTC
D: TRBD1; V: TRBV6-1; size: few; J: TRBJ1-2; CDR3: CASSEAQGGYGYTF; DNA: TGTGCCAGCAGTGAAGCACAGGGGGGCTATGGCTACACCTTC
D: .; V: TRBV6-1; size: few; J: TRBJ2-3; CDR3: CASSEIAGSADTQYF; DNA: TGTGCCAGCAGTGAAATCGCGGGGTCGGCAGATACGCAGTATTTT
D: .; V: TRBV6-1; size: few; J: TRBJ2-5; CDR3: CASSESGQETQYF; DNA: TGTGCCAGCAGTGAATCCGGGCAAGAGACCCAGTACTTC
D: .; V: TRBV7-2; size: .; J: TRBJ2-7; CDR3: CASSLVRGGPRF; DNA: TGTGCCAGCAGCTTAGTCAGGGGCGGTCCCCGGTTC
D: TRBD1; V: TRBV28; size: .; J: TRBJ2-7; CDR3: CASSTGTGTYEQYF; DNA: TGTGCCAGCAGTACTGGGACAGGGACCTACGAGCAGTACTTC
D: .; V: TRBV7-2; size: .; J: TRBJ2-7; CDR3: CASPGGGPSYEQYF; DNA: TGTGCCAGCCCAGGCGGAGGGCCCTCCTACGAGCAGTACTTC
D: TRBD1; V: TRBV6-6; size: once; J: TRBJ1-2; CDR3: CASTHRGSNYGYTF; DNA: TGTGCCAGCACCCACAGGGGGAGCAACTATGGCTACACCTTC
D: TRBD1; V: TRBV19; size: few; J: TRBJ1-1; CDR3: CASSPRDRGTTEAFF; DNA: TGTGCCAGTAGCCCTCGGGACAGGGGCACCACTGAAGCTTTCTTT
D: TRBD1; V: TRBV30; size: .; J: TRBJ1-2; CDR3: CAWSSTGGANYGYTF; DNA: TGTGCCTGGAGTTCCACAGGGGGAGCTAACTATGGCTACACCTTC
D: .; V: TRBV5-6; size: few; J: TRBJ1-2; CDR3: CASSLERGYTF; DNA: TGTGCCAGCAGCTTGGAGAGGGGCTACACCTTC
D: .; V: TRBV12-5; size: .; J: TRBJ2-4; CDR3: CASGMGQFIAKNIQYF; DNA: TGTGCTAGTGGCATGGGACAATTCATAGCCAAAAACATTCAGTACTTC
D: TRBD1; V: TRBV5-8; size: once; J: TRBJ1-5; CDR3: CASSLFLGQGSNQPQHF; DNA: TGTGCCAGCAGCTTGTTTCTGGGACAGGGTTCAAATCAGCCCCAGCATTTT
D: .; V: TRBV7-2; size: .; J: TRBJ1-1; CDR3: CASSLQSGDTEAFF; DNA: TGTGCCAGCAGCTTACAGTCAGGGGACACTGAAGCTTTCTTT
D: .; V: TRBV25-1; size: few; J: TRBJ1-2; CDR3: CASSEFGRYGYTF; DNA: TGTGCCAGCAGTGAATTTGGCCGATATGGCTACACCTTC
D: TRBD1; V: TRBV7-3; size: .; J: TRBJ2-2; CDR3: CASSPGTANTGELFF; DNA: TGTGCCAGCAGCCCCGGGACAGCGAACACCGGGGAGCTGTTTTTT
D: .; V: TRBV19; size: .; J: TRBJ2-2; CDR3: CASSAAVSTGELFF; DNA: TGTGCCAGTAGTGCGGCGGTGTCTACCGGGGAGCTGTTTTTT
D: TRBD1; V: TRBV30; size: .; J: TRBJ2-4; CDR3: CAWSASGTGDLAKNIQYF; DNA: TGTGCCTGGAGTGCCTCCGGGACAGGGGACCTAGCCAAAAACATTCAGTACTTC
D: TRBD2; V: TRBV18; size: .; J: TRBJ2-3; CDR3: CASSWTSGSSTDTQYF; DNA: TGTGCCAGCTCATGGACTAGCGGGAGTAGCACAGATACGCAGTATTTT
D: TRBD1; V: TRBV27; size: .; J: TRBJ1-5; CDR3: CASSLGQGNNQPQHF; DNA: TGTGCCAGCAGTTTGGGACAGGGGAACAATCAGCCCCAGCATTTT
D: .; V: TRBV7-8; size: .; J: TRBJ1-1; CDR3: CASSATGMNTEAFF; DNA: TGTGCCAGCAGCGCAACAGGGATGAACACTGAAGCTTTCTTT
D: TRBD1; V: TRBV7-9; size: .; J: TRBJ2-1; CDR3: CASSLGGGSEQFF; DNA: TGTGCCAGCAGCTTAGGAGGGGGCAGTGAGCAGTTCTTC
D: .; V: TRBV10-3; size: .; J: TRBJ1-2; CDR3: CATQAGGSSYGYTF; DNA: TGTGCCACCCAGGCGGGGGGTAGTTCCTATGGCTACACCTTC
D: .; V: TRBV25-1; size: .; J: TRBJ2-2; CDR3: CASRAHGFNTGELFF; DNA: TGTGCCAGCAGGGCCCATGGTTTTAACACCGGGGAGCTGTTTTTT
D: .; V: TRBV9; size: few; J: TRBJ1-1; CDR3: CASSVDPGKDTEAFF; DNA: TGTGCCAGCAGCGTAGACCCGGGTAAGGACACTGAAGCTTTCTTT
D: TRBD2; V: TRBV5-1; size: .; J: TRBJ2-5; CDR3: CASSPGTSGSGETQYF; DNA: TGCGCCAGCAGCCCCGGGACTAGCGGCTCAGGAGAGACCCAGTACTTC
D: .; V: TRBV28; size: .; J: TRBJ1-5; CDR3: CASSLGLGEQPQHF; DNA: TGTGCCAGCAGTTTGGGTTTAGGGGAACAGCCCCAGCATTTT
D: .; V: TRBV5-5; size: .; J: TRBJ2-7; CDR3: CASSSNSRVLGNF; DNA: TGTGCCAGCAGCTCCAATTCCAGGGTCTTGGGCAACTTC
D: TRBD1; V: TRBV6-1; size: .; J: TRBJ1-5; CDR3: CASRQDRSNQPQHF; DNA: TGTGCCAGCAGACAGGACAGGAGCAATCAGCCCCAGCATTTT
D: .; V: TRBV5-4; size: .; J: TRBJ2-7; CDR3: CASSGLYEQYF; DNA: TGTGCCAGCAGCGGACTGTACGAGCAGTACTTC
D: .; V: TRBV7-5; size: once; J: TRBJ1-1; CDR3: CVRSPRSGTGVMNTEAFF; DNA: TGTGTCAGAAGCCCTCGGTCGGGGACAGGGGTCATGAACACTGAAGCTTTCTTT
D: .; V: TRBV19; size: .; J: TRBJ1-2; CDR3: CASKEPTGGGYTF; DNA: TGTGCCAGTAAAGAACCGACCGGGGGTGGCTACACCTTC
D: .; V: TRBV6-5; size: .; J: TRBJ2-2; CDR3: CATQVGGLNTGELFF; DNA: TGTGCCACCCAGGTGGGGGGGCTGAACACCGGGGAGCTGTTTTTT
D: .; V: TRBV27; size: .; J: TRBJ2-3; CDR3: CASSLSGHTQYF; DNA: TGTGCCAGCAGTTTATCGGGGCATACGCAGTATTTT
D: TRBD1; V: TRBV29-1; size: .; J: TRBJ2-3; CDR3: CSVGQGALTSTQYF; DNA: TGCAGCGTCGGACAGGGGGCCTTGACAAGTACGCAGTATTTT
D: .; V: TRBV4-2; size: few; J: TRBJ1-5; CDR3: CASSLRRCNQPQHF; DNA: TGTGCCAGCAGCTTGCGGCGGTGCAATCAGCCCCAGCATTTT
D: .; V: TRBV18; size: .; J: TRBJ1-1; CDR3: CASSPITRNTEAFF; DNA: TGTGCCAGCTCACCAATTACAAGGAACACTGAAGCTTTCTTT
D: .; V: TRBV12-5; size: once; J: TRBJ2-1; CDR3: CASGLLTSGSEQFF; DNA: TGTGCTAGTGGTTTGCTTACATCGGGAAGTGAGCAGTTCTTC
D: .; V: TRBV30; size: once; J: TRBJ1-4; CDR3: CAWSLPPGGEKLFF; DNA: TGTGCCTGGAGTCTCCCCCCCGGGGGTGAAAAACTGTTTTTT